Each of the 18 T cell receptor beta chains below was sequenced from the same sample in a study of T-cell reconstitution after alpha-beta-depleted transplantation in children. Study-wide points: Diversity and T-cell counts at one year after transplant derived mostly from new T cells.

Which antigens these TCRs recognize remains unknown. Unique molecular identifiers tagged the TCRbeta library. TCRdb redid the calling of the PCR reads with MiXCR, one entry per CDR3 protein. The data hold around 270,000 distinct CDR3 sequences, with roughly 7.8% observed a single time. The input for sequencing was peripheral blood, taken 360 days after TCRalphabeta/CD19-depleted stem cell transplant. Receptor source: a female patient aged 2-15 years who had a stem cell transplant for Fanconi anemia, so the T cells may come from the graft donor.

This clonotype showed up many times. The V gene is TRBV2, the J gene TRBJ2-5; D is undetermined. V was pared by 11 bases and J by 3 bases, with 1 base between. CDR1 is SNHLY and CDR2 is FYNNEI in the germline V gene. The CDR3 is made up of 8 amino acids. The CDR3, as DNA: TGTGCCGAAGAGACCCAGTACTTC. It translates to CAEETQYF.

This clonotype was recorded at least ten times. Here the CDR3 reads CASSQDGSRDTLTRSSYEQYV. The CDR3 coding sequence is TGCGCCAGCAGCCAAGATGGGTCCCGGGACACACTGACCCGAAGCTCCTACGAGCAGTACGTC. The chain carries TRBV4-1 and TRBJ2-7; weak D call: TRBD1 (6 bases). The CDR3 is 21 residues long. The germline V and J ends were trimmed by 0 bases and 0 bases, with 27 bases remaining between them. Per germline, CDR1 MGHRA and CDR2 YSYEKL.

The rearrangement links TRBV5-6 to TRBJ1-2, with D perhaps TRBD1 (6 bases). V lost 4 bases, J lost 5 bases, and 12 bases lay in between. The CDR3 has 13 residues. Germline CDR1 is SGHDT and CDR2 is YYEEEE. The CDR3 DNA follows: TGTGCCAGCAGCCACCGGGACACTTATGGCTACACCTTC. Translating it yields CASSHRDTYGYTF. The variable domain in full, completed from reference TRBV5-6 and TRBJ1-2, reads DAGVTQSPTHLIKTRGQQVTLRCSPKSGHDTVSWYQQALGQGPQFIFQYYEEEERQRGNFPDRFSGHQFPNYSSELNVNALLLGDSALYLCASSHRDTYGYTFGSGTRLTVV.

This clonotype was picked up many times. The genes are TRBV7-9 and TRBJ1-2; no definite D call. Trimming took off 5 bases at V and 7 bases at J, with 14 bases between the two ends. This CDR3 is built from 13 residues. The germline CDR1 and CDR2 sequences are SEHNR and FQNEAQ (reference sequence). The CDR3 reads CASSRGLPTGYTF. The CDR3, as DNA: TGTGCCAGCAGCCGAGGGCTCCCAACTGGCTACACCTTC. The full variable domain, completed using reference TRBV7-9 and TRBJ1-2, is DTGVSQNPRHKITKRGQNVTFRCDPISEHNRLYWYRQTLGQGPEFLTYFQNEAQLEKSRLLSDRFSAERPKGSFSTLEIQRTEQGDSAMYLCASSRGLPTGYTFGSGTRLTVV.

This clonotype came up many times. The J gene is TRBJ2-4, the V gene TRBV4-3; TRBD2 matches 7 bases. CDR1 and CDR2 (germline): LGHNA, YSLEER. V was pared by 4 bases and J by 9 bases, with 6 bases of the junction left unmatched. The CDR3 spans 13 residues. The CDR3 loop reads CASSLGEGPIQYF. The CDR3 DNA follows: TGCGCCAGCAGCCTCGGGGAGGGTCCCATTCAGTACTTC.

This clonotype was counted ten times or more. The rearrangement joins TRBV20-1 to TRBJ1-2, with D unresolved. The CDR3 totals 11 residues. CDR1 and CDR2 (germline): DFQATT, SNEGSKA (reference sequence). V gave up 0 bases and J gave up 8 bases, with 7 bases separating them. CDR3 DNA: TGCAGTGCTAGAGATTTGGGGGGCTACACCTTC. Protein product: CSARDLGGYTF.

V is TRBV4-2 and J is TRBJ1-6; tentatively, D is TRBD1 (5 bases). The CDR3 is 15 residues long. Germline V lookup: CDR1 LGHNA, CDR2 YNFKEQ. V gave up 0 bases and J gave up 6 bases, with 9 bases separating them. This CDR3 reads CASSQETGSNSPLHF. CDR3 DNA sequence: TGTGCCAGCAGCCAAGAAACAGGATCTAATTCACCCCTCCACTTT.

This clonotype was seen at least ten times. The chain links TRBV20-1 to TRBJ2-1; D tentatively fits TRBD1 or TRBD2 (6 bases each). Germline CDR1 reads DFQATT; CDR2 reads SNEGSKA (reference sequence). This CDR3 spans 13 amino acids. The CDR3 coding sequence is TGCAGCCGTCGCAGGGGAGTGCGGGGTGAGCAGTTCTTC. Its protein is CSRRRGVRGEQFF.

This clonotype was recorded many times. The V call is TRBV5-1, the J call TRBJ2-1, with 12 nucleotides matching TRBD2. The V and J ends lost 0 bases and 8 bases, in that order; junction bases with no gene match: 3. The CDR3 is 15 residues long. Per the germline V gene, CDR1 is SGHRS and CDR2 is YFSETQ. The CDR3 protein is CASSLGLAGAYEQFF. The CDR3 coding sequence is TGCGCCAGCAGCTTGGGACTAGCGGGGGCTTATGAGCAGTTCTTC.

Many counts were recorded for this clonotype. The chain links TRBV12-3 or TRBV12-4 to TRBJ1-1; TRBD1 might be the D (6 bases). Trimming shortened V by 3 bases and J by 1 base, and 21 bases separated the two germline ends. CDR3 size: 18 residues. The CDR3 protein is CASSFPGATTRKNTEAFF. The CDR3 DNA follows: TGTGCCAGCAGTTTCCCGGGGGCCACCACCAGAAAGAACACTGAAGCTTTCTTT.

The chain recombines TRBV11-3 with TRBJ2-7, with D uncertain. The CDR3 length is 15 residues. The V end lost 1 base, the J end lost 0 bases, and 10 bases lay between the germline ends. Germline V lookup: CDR1 SGHNT, CDR2 YENEEA. CDR3 bases: TGTGCCAGCAGCTTAGGGTCTTCCAGCTCCTACGAGCAGTACTTC. This codes for CASSLGSSSSYEQYF.

This clonotype was seen ten or more times. V and J are TRBV12-3 or TRBV12-4 and TRBJ2-5; the match to TRBD1 covers 8 bases. V lost 4 bases to trimming and J lost 3 bases; unmatched junction nucleotides: 4. This CDR3 comprises 14 residues. The CDR3 region has the DNA TGTGCCAGCAGTTCACGGACAGGGAAAGAGACCCAGTACTTC. Translating it yields CASSSRTGKETQYF.

This sequence joins TRBV11-1 and TRBJ2-1, with TRBD2 matching 8 bases. V lost 0 bases to trimming and J lost 1 base; unmatched junction nucleotides: 11. CDR1 and CDR2 from the germline V gene are SGHAT and FQDESV (reference sequence). The CDR3 is made up of 19 amino acids. CDR3 sequence reads: CASSLALLGGAGSYNEQFF. Here the CDR3 DNA reads TGTGCCAGCAGCTTAGCGCTACTCGGGGGGGCGGGATCCTACAATGAGCAGTTCTTC.

This clonotype was seen ten or more times. The chain carries TRBV11-1 and TRBJ2-2; D gene ambiguous. V was shortened by 5 bases and J by 0 bases, with 7 bases between the two germline ends. The V gene's germline CDR1 is SGHAT and CDR2 FQDESV (reference sequence). This CDR3 contains 14 residues. The CDR3 DNA sequence: TGTGCCAGCAGCCGCACCTCGAACACCGGGGAGCTGTTTTTT. It is translated as CASSRTSNTGELFF. The full variable domain, its missing parts supplied by reference TRBV11-1 and TRBJ2-2, is EAEVAQSPRYKITEKSQAVAFWCDPISGHATLYWYRQILGQGPELLVQFQDESVVDDSQLPKDRFSAERLKGVDSTLKIQPAELGDSAMYLCASSRTSNTGELFFGEGSRLTVL.

CDR3: CAWSRGPTYEQYF. In nucleotides, the CDR3 is TGTGCCTGGAGCCGGGGCCCGACCTACGAGCAGTACTTC. The chain carries TRBV30 and TRBJ2-7, with D perhaps given as TRBD1 or TRBD2 (5 bases each). V lost 3 bases to trimming and J lost 2 bases, with 11 bases between them. This CDR3 is built from 13 residues. Germline V lookup: CDR1 GTSNPN, CDR2 SVGIG (reference sequence).

This clonotype was seen repeatedly, ten times or more. J is TRBJ2-2 and V is TRBV20-1; no clear D. The CDR3 totals 11 residues. V lost 1 base, J lost 5 bases, and 2 bases lay in between. CDR1 and CDR2 (germline): DFQATT, SNEGSKA (reference sequence). The CDR3 nucleotides are TGCAGTGCTAGAGTTACCGGGGAGCTGTTTTTT. Translating gives CSARVTGELFF.

With regard to this clonotype: The junction departs from the called germline gene at one end, perhaps through a read error. This chain links TRBV6-1 with TRBJ1-2; TRBD1 might be the D (5 bases). The CDR3 spans 12 residues. Germline V lookup: CDR1 MNHNS, CDR2 SASEGT. CDR3 sequence reads: CASSARDYDYTF. The CDR3 bases are TGTGCCAGCAGTGCCCGGGACTATGACTACACCTTC.

This clonotype occurred once. This could be a read error, since a much larger clone is one nucleotide away. The genes are TRBV5-1 and TRBJ2-6; D unclear. Germline assignment: CDR1 SGHRS and CDR2 YFSETQ. The CDR3 is 14 residues long. CDR3 DNA: TGCGTCAGCAGCTTGGCAGATGGGGCCAACGTCCTGACTTTC. This translates into CVSSLADGANVLTF.